The 6 T cell receptor beta chains below come from one sample, sequenced in a study of regulatory T cells in long-lasting Graves disease. Investigators prepared the TCR beta libraries by applying iRepertoire HTBI primers and Arm-PCR of CDR3 regions. TCRdb used MiXCR to reprocess the multiplex PCR reads, holding one entry per CDR3 protein. Here the sample spans around 430,000 distinct CDR3 sequences, approximately 22% being singletons. Described time point: persistent/refractory GD, antithyroid drugs over 5 years with positive TRAb. Extracted PBMC RNA gave rise to the TCR library. Sequences were derived from peripheral blood mononuclear cells (PBMCs), sampled when the disease was refractory, from a patient treated with antithyroid drugs. The receptor source for this set is a female donor with Graves disease.

This clonotype was detected many times. This rearrangement joins TRBV27 to TRBJ1-4, with TRBD1 as a possible D gene (6 bases). This CDR3 comprises 16 residues. The V gene's germline CDR1 is MNHEY and CDR2 SMNVEV (reference sequence). With 4 bases removed from V and 2 bases from J, the gap between germline ends came to 14 bases. CDR3 bases: TGTGCCAGCAGTTATCGTCAGGGGTCGACTAATGAAAAACTGTTTTTT. It is translated as CASSYRQGSTNEKLFF.

The sample holds many counts of this clonotype. The genes are TRBV6-1 and TRBJ1-2; TRBD1 might be the D (6 bases). The CDR3 is 13 residues long. V was clipped by 3 bases and J by 2 bases, with 7 bases between them. The germline gives CDR1 MNHNS, CDR2 SASEGT. CDR3 in amino acids: CASSETGNYGYTF. In nucleotides, the CDR3 is TGTGCCAGCAGTGAGACAGGAAACTATGGCTACACCTTC.

There are a few counts of this clonotype. CDR3 amino acids: CASQVGLQGGKLFF. The DNA of the CDR3 is TGTGCCAGTCAAGTCGGACTGCAAGGCGGAAAACTGTTTTTT. The chain couples TRBV6-1 to TRBJ1-4; D is undetermined. The V and J ends lost 9 bases and 10 bases respectively, with 21 bases between them. The CDR3 totals 14 residues. Germline V lookup: CDR1 MNHNS, CDR2 SASEGT.

This clonotype has a handful of counts. This sequence joins TRBV19 and TRBJ1-5; the D gene is possibly TRBD1 (6 bases). This CDR3 is built from 15 residues. Germline assignment: CDR1 LNHDA and CDR2 SQIVND (reference sequence). The germline V and J ends were trimmed by 7 bases and 6 bases, with 19 bases remaining between them. The CDR3 loop reads CASTPGTTWGQPQHF. In DNA, the CDR3 is TGTGCCAGTACCCCCGGGACAACTTGGGGTCAGCCCCAGCATTTT.

The chain recombines TRBV19 with TRBJ2-1; TRBD1 might be the D (6 bases). In germline, CDR1 is LNHDA, CDR2 SQIVND (reference sequence). The CDR3 contains 16 residues. Trimming removed 6 bases at V and 3 bases at J, with 18 bases between. CDR3 coding DNA: TGTGCCAGTAGGGACCCCGGGACACTCCACTACAATGAGCAGTTCTTC. Translated, it gives CASRDPGTLHYNEQFF.

This CDR3 reads CASTPAGLRANYGYTF. The CDR3 bases are TGTGCCAGTACCCCGGCGGGACTTCGTGCTAACTATGGCTACACCTTC. The chain employs TRBV19 and TRBJ1-2, with D possibly TRBD1 on 5 matching bases. The CDR3 loop spans 16 amino acids. V lost 7 bases and J lost 0, with 18 bases in between. Germline values: CDR1 LNHDA, CDR2 SQIVND (reference sequence).